This record concerns one TCR beta chain sequence. This specimen comes from a study of T cells in Graves' hyperthyroidism and ophthalmopathy. Criteria for exclusion of patients were uncontrolled infection, other autoimmune disease, pregnancy or lactation. RNA transcripts served as the template for amplifying TCR beta CDR3 regions. HTBI primers were the set used in a first-round RT-PCR of the TCR CDR3. TCRdb re-called the multiplex PCR reads through MiXCR, storing one row per CDR3 protein. The repertoire holds under 550,000 distinct CDR3 sequences, just under 20% seen once, with less than 55% in the top ten. This receptor was identified in a middle-aged man with Graves' ophthalmopathy. Sequences were obtained from blood.

CDR3 residues: CAWSVSVSYEQYF. The CDR3 region has the DNA TGTGCCTGGAGTGTTAGCGTTTCCTACGAGCAGTACTTC. This chain joins TRBV30 and TRBJ2-7, with D perhaps TRBD2 (5 bases). The CDR3 consists of 13 residues. Germline V CDR1 and CDR2: GTSNPN, SVGIG (reference sequence). The germline V and J ends were trimmed by 0 bases and 1 base, with 7 bases remaining between them.